Each of the 3 T cell receptor beta chains below was sequenced from the same sample in a study of Ad26.COV2.S vaccination and SARS-CoV-2 variants. The treatment: 19 received Ad26.COV2.S at low or high dose, single or two shots; 5 received placebo; per-sample allocation not given. Collection of the samples took place on day 63 after the first injection of vaccine or placebo. The method was immunoSEQ multiplex PCR; TCRdb's version includes in-frame clones alone and lacks a portion of them. The sample includes 300,000 to 500,000 clones, roughly nine tenths of them seen just once. The specimen was peripheral blood, collected in a trial of Ad26.COV2.S vaccine versus placebo. All receptors come from a person aged 18-65 years who received the Ad26.COV2.S COVID-19 vaccine or a placebo.

By its share, this clone is medium-sized. This chain joins TRBV25-1 and TRBJ2-3, with 8 nucleotides matching TRBD2. V shed 6 bases, J shed 2 bases, and the junction held 10 bases outside the gene matches. Germline V gene lookup returns CDR1 MGHDK and CDR2 SYGVNS. The CDR3 is 16 residues long. Here the CDR3 reads CASSVTSGKNTDTQYF. In DNA, the CDR3 is TGTGCCAGCAGCGTTACTAGCGGCAAAAACACAGATACGCAGTATTTT.

This clone was recorded many times. This sequence joins TRBV6-2 or TRBV6-3 and TRBJ2-3; 8 bases agree with TRBD2. Germline trimming cut 0 bases from V and 7 bases from J; bases unmatched to any gene: 6. The germline CDR1 and CDR2 sequences are MNHEY and SVGEGT. The CDR3 length is 15 residues. The CDR3 DNA is TGTGCCAGCAGTTACTCTGCGGGGGGAGTTAATACGCAGTATTTT. Translation gives CASSYSAGGVNTQYF.

This chain connects TRBV5-5 to TRBJ2-5; 7 bases are a match to TRBD1. CDR3 length: 16 amino acids. Trimming took 0 bases from V and 5 from J; bases not matched to a gene: 10. Germline V gene data show CDR1 as SGHKS and CDR2 as YYEKEE (reference sequence). As DNA, the CDR3 is TGTGCCAGCAGCTTGGAAGGGGGCACTTTGTTCGAGACCCAGTACTTC. It encodes CASSLEGGTLFETQYF.